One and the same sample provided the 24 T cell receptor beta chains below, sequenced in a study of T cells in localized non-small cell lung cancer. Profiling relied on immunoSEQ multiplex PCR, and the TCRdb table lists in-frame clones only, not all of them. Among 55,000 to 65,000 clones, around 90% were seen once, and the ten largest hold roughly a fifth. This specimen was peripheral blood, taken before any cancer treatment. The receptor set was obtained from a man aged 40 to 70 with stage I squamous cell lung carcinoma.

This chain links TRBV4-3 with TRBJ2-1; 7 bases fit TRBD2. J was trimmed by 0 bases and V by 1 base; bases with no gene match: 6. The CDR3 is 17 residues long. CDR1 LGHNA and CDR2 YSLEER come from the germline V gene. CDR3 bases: TGCGCCAGCAGCCAAGGAAAAGGCGGGGGCTCCTACAATGAGCAGTTCTTC. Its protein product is CASSQGKGGGSYNEQFF.

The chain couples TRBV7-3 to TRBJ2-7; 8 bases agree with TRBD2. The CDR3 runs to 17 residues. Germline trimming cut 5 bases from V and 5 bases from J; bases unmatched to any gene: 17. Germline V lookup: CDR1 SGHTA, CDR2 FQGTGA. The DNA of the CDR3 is TGTGCCAGCAGCGCAACTCCCTTCCGAGCGGGAGACGACGAGCAGTACTTC. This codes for CASSATPFRAGDDEQYF.

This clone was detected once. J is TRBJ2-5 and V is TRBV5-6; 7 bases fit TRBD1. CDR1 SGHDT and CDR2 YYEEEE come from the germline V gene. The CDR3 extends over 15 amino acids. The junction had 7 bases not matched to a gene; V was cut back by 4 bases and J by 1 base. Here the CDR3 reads CASSLGGAGQETQYF. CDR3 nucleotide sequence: TGTGCCAGCAGCCTAGGGGGCGCCGGCCAAGAGACCCAGTACTTC.

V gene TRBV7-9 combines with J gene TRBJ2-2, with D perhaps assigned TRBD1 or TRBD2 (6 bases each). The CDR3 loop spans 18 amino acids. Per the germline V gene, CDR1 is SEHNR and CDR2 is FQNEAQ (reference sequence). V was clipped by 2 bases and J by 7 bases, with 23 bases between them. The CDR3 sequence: CASSLSFKFSEGVGELFF. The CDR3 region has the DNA TGTGCCAGCAGCTTATCCTTCAAGTTTTCGGAGGGGGTCGGGGAGCTGTTTTTT. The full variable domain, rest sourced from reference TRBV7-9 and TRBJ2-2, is DTGVSQNPRHKITKRGQNVTFRCDPISEHNRLYWYRQTLGQGPEFLTYFQNEAQLEKSRLLSDRFSAERPKGSFSTLEIQRTEQGDSAMYLCASSLSFKFSEGVGELFFGEGSRLTVL.

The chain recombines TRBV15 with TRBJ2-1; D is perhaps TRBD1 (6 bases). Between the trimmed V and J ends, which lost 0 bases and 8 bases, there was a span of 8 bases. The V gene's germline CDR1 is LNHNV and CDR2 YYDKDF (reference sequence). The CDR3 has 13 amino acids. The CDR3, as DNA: TGTGCCACCAGCAGAGATCGACAGGATGAGCAGTTCTTC. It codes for CATSRDRQDEQFF.

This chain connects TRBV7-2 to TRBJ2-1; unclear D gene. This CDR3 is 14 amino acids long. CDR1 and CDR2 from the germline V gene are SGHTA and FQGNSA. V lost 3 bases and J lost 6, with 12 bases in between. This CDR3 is CASSFWGKSNEQFF. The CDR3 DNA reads TGTGCCAGCAGCTTCTGGGGAAAATCCAATGAGCAGTTCTTC.

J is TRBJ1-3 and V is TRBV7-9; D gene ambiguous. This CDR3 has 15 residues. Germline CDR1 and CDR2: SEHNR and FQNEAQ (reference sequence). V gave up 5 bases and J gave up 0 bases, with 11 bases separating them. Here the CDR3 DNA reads TGTGCCAGCAGCCCTATCCCGGCCTCTGGAAACACCATATATTTT. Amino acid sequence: CASSPIPASGNTIYF.

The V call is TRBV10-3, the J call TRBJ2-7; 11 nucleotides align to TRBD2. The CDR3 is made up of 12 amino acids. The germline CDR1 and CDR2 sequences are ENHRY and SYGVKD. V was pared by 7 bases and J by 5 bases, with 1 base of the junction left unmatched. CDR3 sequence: CAIKTSGDEQYF. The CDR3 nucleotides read TGTGCCATCAAGACTAGCGGGGACGAGCAGTACTTC.

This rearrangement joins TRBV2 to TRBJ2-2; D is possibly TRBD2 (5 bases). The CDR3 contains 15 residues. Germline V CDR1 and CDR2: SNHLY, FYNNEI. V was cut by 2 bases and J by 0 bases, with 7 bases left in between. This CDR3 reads CASSERTPNTGELFF. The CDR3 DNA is TGTGCCAGCAGTGAAAGGACTCCGAACACCGGGGAGCTGTTTTTT.

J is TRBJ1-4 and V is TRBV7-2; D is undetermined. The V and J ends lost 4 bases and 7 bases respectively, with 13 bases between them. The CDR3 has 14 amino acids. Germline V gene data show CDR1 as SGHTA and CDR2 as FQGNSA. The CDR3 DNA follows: TGTGCCAGCAGCTCTATTAAGGGTGGTGAAAAACTGTTTTTT. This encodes CASSSIKGGEKLFF.

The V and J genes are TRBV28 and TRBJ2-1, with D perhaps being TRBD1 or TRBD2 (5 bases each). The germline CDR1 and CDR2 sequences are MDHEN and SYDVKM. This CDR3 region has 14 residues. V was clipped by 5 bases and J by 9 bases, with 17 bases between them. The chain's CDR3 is CASSPRVGPGEQFF. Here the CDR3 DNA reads TGTGCCAGCAGTCCCCGTGTGGGACCCGGTGAGCAGTTCTTC. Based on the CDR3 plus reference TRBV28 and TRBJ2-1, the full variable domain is DVKVTQSSRYLVKRTGEKVFLECVQDMDHENMFWYRQDPGLGLRLIYFSYDVKMKEKGDIPEGYSVSREKKERFSLILESASTNQTSMYLCASSPRVGPGEQFFGPGTRLTVL.

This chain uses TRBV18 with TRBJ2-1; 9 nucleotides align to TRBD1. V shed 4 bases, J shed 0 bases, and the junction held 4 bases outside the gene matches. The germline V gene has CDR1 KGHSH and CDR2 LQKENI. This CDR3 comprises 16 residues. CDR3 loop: CASSQDRGSSYNEQFF. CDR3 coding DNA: TGTGCCAGCTCACAAGACAGGGGGAGCTCCTACAATGAGCAGTTCTTC.

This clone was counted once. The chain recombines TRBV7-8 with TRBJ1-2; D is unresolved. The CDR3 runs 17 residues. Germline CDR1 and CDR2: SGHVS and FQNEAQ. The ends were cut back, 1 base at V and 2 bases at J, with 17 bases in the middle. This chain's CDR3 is CASSLVIAPTENYGYTF. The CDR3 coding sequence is TGTGCCAGCAGCTTAGTCATCGCCCCTACAGAGAACTATGGCTACACCTTC.

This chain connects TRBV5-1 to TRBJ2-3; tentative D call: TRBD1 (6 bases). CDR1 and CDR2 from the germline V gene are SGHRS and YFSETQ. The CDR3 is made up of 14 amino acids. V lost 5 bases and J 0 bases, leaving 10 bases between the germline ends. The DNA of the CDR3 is TGCGCCAGCAGTGTACAGGGCAGCACAGATACGCAGTATTTT. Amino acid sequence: CASSVQGSTDTQYF. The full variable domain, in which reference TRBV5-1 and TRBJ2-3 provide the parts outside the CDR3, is KAGVTQTPRYLIKTRGQQVTLSCSPISGHRSVSWYQQTPGQGLQFLFEYFSETQRNKGNFPGRFSGRQFSNSRSEMNVSTLELGDSALYLCASSVQGSTDTQYFGPGTRLTVL.

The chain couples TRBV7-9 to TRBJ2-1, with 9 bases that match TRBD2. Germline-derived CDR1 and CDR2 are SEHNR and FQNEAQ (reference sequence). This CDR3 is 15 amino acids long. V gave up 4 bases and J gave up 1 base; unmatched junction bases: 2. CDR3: CASSSTSGSYNEQFF. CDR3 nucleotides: TGTGCCAGCAGCTCCACTAGCGGGTCCTACAATGAGCAGTTCTTC.

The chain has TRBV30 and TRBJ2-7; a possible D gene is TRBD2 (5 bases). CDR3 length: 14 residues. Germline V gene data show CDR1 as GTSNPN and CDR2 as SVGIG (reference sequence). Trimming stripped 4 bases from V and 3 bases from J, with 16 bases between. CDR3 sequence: CAWKPTRDFYEQYF. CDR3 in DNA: TGTGCCTGGAAACCCACTAGAGACTTCTACGAGCAGTACTTC.

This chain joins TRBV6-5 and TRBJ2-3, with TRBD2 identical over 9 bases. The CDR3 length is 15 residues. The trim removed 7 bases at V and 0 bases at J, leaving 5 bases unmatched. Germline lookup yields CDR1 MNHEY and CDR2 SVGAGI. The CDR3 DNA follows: TGTGCCAGCACCCCTACTAGCGGGAGCACAGATACGCAGTATTTT. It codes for CASTPTSGSTDTQYF.

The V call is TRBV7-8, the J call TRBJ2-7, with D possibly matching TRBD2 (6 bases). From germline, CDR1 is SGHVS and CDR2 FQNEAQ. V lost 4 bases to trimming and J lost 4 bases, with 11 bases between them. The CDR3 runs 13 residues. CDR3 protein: CASSSAGKYEQYF. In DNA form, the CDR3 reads TGTGCCAGCAGCTCGGCGGGAAAATACGAGCAGTACTTC.

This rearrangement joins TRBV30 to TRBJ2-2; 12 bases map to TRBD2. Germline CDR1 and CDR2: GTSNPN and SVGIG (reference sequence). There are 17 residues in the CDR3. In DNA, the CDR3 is TGTGCTCTTCAAGGACTAGCGGGATCAATGAACACCGGGGAGCTGTTTTTT. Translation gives CALQGLAGSMNTGELFF.

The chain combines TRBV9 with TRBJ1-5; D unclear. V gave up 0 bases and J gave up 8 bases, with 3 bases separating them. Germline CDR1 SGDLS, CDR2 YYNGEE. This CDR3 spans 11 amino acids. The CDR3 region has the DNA TGTGCCAGCAGCGTAGAAGAGCCCCAGCATTTT. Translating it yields CASSVEEPQHF.

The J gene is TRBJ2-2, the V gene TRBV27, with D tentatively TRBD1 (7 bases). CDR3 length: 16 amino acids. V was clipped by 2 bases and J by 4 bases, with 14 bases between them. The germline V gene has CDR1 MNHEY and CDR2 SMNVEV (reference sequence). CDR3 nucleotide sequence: TGTGCCAGCAGTTTAGGAGGGGGCCGAATCACCGGGGAGCTGTTTTTT. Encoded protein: CASSLGGGRITGELFF.

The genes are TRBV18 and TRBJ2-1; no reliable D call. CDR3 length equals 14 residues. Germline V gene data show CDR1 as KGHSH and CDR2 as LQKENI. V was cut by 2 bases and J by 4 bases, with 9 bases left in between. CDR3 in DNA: TGTGCCAGCTCACCAGTTACTGAATACAATGAGCAGTTCTTC. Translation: CASSPVTEYNEQFF.

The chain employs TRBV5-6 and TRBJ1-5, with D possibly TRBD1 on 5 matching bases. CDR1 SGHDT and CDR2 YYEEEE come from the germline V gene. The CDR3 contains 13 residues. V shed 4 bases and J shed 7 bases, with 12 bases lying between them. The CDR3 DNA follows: TGTGCCAGCAGCGTCAGGGTTGGACAGCCCCAGCATTTT. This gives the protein CASSVRVGQPQHF.

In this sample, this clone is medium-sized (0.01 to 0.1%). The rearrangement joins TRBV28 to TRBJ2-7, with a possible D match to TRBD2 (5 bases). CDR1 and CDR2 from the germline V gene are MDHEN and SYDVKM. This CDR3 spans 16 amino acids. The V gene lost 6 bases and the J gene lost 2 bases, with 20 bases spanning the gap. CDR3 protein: CASRPIPGLDPYEQYF. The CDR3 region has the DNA TGTGCCAGCAGGCCGATACCGGGATTAGACCCCTACGAGCAGTACTTC. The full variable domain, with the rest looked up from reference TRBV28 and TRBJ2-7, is DVKVTQSSRYLVKRTGEKVFLECVQDMDHENMFWYRQDPGLGLRLIYFSYDVKMKEKGDIPEGYSVSREKKERFSLILESASTNQTSMYLCASRPIPGLDPYEQYFGPGTRLTVT.